This TCR beta chain was sequenced for a study of T-cell reconstitution after alpha-beta-depleted transplantation in children. A remark on this clonotype: A single base separates this from a much larger clone, so it may be a read error.

Unique molecular identifiers were incorporated into the prepared TCRbeta library. TCRdb re-called the PCR reads through MiXCR, storing one row per CDR3 protein. The repertoire consists of about 400,000 distinct CDR3 sequences, with 20% occurring once and the leading ten covering 3.5% to 4%. This receptor was obtained from a human donor who donated a stem cell graft to a child with acute myeloid leukemia. The sequences come from PBMCs from the stem cell graft donor, collected from the stem cell graft.

For the CDR3, the DNA is TGCAGTGCTAGAGATCGGGCCGGGGCTAGCACAGATACGCAGTATTTT. Translating gives CSARDRAGASTDTQYF. The rearrangement joins TRBV20-1 to TRBJ2-3, with D perhaps matching TRBD1 or TRBD2 (5 bases each). The CDR3 loop spans 16 amino acids. V gave up 0 bases and J gave up 0 bases, with 13 bases separating them. The germline V gene has CDR1 DFQATT and CDR2 SNEGSKA (reference sequence).